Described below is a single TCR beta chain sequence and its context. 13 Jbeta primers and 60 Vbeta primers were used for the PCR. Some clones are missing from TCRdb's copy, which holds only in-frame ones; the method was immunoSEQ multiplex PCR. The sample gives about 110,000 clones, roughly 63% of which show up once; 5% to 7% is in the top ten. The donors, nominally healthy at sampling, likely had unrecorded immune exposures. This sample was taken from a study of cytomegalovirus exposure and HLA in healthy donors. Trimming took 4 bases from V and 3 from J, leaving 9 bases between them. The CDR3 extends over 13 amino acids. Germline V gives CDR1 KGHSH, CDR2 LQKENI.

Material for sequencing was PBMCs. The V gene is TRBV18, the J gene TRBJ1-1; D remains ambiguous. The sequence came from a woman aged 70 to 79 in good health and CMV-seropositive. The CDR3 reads CASSQGGDTEAFF. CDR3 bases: TGTGCCAGCTCACAGGGAGGAGACACTGAAGCTTTCTTT.